This is a list of T cell receptor beta chains from one sample in a study of blood T cell repertoires in COVID-19. Data came from immunoSEQ multiplex PCR; TCRdb stores just in-frame clones and leaves some out. The table lists about 200,000 clones, 78% of them singletons. Source material: peripheral blood. Source of these receptors: an elderly woman with active or convalescent COVID-19. The CDR3 runs from the conserved cysteine through the conserved F or W. A D gene is named only where the DNA matches it firmly. Clone size is shown for a subset of rows, as once, few, many or a class of expanded clone.

V gene	CDR3 length	D gene	clone size	J gene	CDR3 DNA	CDR3 protein
TRBV19	16	TRBD2	NA	TRBJ2-1	TGTGCCAGTAGTACCCTAGCGGGGGGCTCCTACAATGAGCAGTTCTTC	CASSTLAGGSYNEQFF
TRBV7-3	15	TRBD1	few	TRBJ2-2	TGTGCCAGCAGCCCCCGGACAGGGGTCACCGGGGAGCTGTTTTTT	CASSPRTGVTGELFF
TRBV2	14	NA	NA	TRBJ1-5	TGTGCCAGCAGGGACTTCGATAGCAATCAGCCCCAGCATTTT	CASRDFDSNQPQHF
TRBV5-1	15	NA	NA	TRBJ2-2	TGCGCCAGCAGCTTACTATCCGACTCCACCGGGGAGCTGTTTTTT	CASSLLSDSTGELFF
TRBV7-9	14	TRBD1	few	TRBJ1-3	TGTGCCAGCAGCTTACCGGGACAGGGAAACACCATATATTTT	CASSLPGQGNTIYF
TRBV6-5	15	NA	NA	TRBJ2-6	TGTGCCAGCAGTTACCAAGGGGCTGGGGCCAACGTCCTGACTTTC	CASSYQGAGANVLTF
TRBV6-2/TRBV6-3	14	NA	few	TRBJ1-4	TGTGCCAGCAGCCCGGACAGCGGTGGAGAAAAACTGTTTTTT	CASSPDSGGEKLFF
TRBV5-1	13	TRBD1	NA	TRBJ1-1	TGCGCCAGCCGTAACACCCAGGGGGCTGAAGCTTTCTTT	CASRNTQGAEAFF
TRBV4-2	13	NA	NA	TRBJ1-4	TGTGCCAGCAGCCAAGAGAGCGGTGAAAAACTGTTTTTT	CASSQESGEKLFF
TRBV28	17	TRBD2	NA	TRBJ2-4	TGTGCCAGCACCCCTAGCGGGGGGCTAGGGGCCAAAAACATTCAGTACTTC	CASTPSGGLGAKNIQYF
TRBV5-4	15	TRBD2	NA	TRBJ2-1	TGTGCCAGCAGCTTACTAGCGGGGGCCAACAATGAGCAGTTCTTC	CASSLLAGANNEQFF
TRBV7-2	15	NA	NA	TRBJ2-5	TGTGCCAGCAGCCACAATCCAGAATACCAAGAGACCCAGTACTTC	CASSHNPEYQETQYF
TRBV11-2	14	NA	NA	TRBJ2-7	TGTGCCAGCAGCTTTAGCATTTCCTCCTACGAGCAGTACTTC	CASSFSISSYEQYF
TRBV7-2	15	TRBD1	NA	TRBJ1-2	TGTGCCAGCAGCTTTCCCGGGCAGGGGGCCGATGGCTACACCTTC	CASSFPGQGADGYTF
TRBV27	14	NA	NA	TRBJ1-5	TGTGCCAGCAGTTCGGAGGGAAGCAATCAGCCCCAGCATTTT	CASSSEGSNQPQHF
TRBV7-2	13	NA	NA	TRBJ2-2	TGTGCCAGCAGGCAAACAGCATACGGGGAGCTGTTTTTT	CASRQTAYGELFF
TRBV19	15	TRBD1	many	TRBJ2-2	TGTGCCAGTAGATCGGGACAGGGTGGCGCCGGGGAGCTGTTTTTT	CASRSGQGGAGELFF
TRBV5-8	15	NA	NA	TRBJ1-1	TGTGCCAGCAGCTTGCGGGCAGGGTGGAACACTGAAGCTTTCTTT	CASSLRAGWNTEAFF
TRBV28	12	NA	NA	TRBJ1-2	TGTGCCAGCAGTTTAGGCCCCAGTGGCTACACCTTC	CASSLGPSGYTF
TRBV7-2	14	NA	NA	TRBJ2-2	TGTGCCAGCAGCTTAAGGAGGAACACCGGGGAGCTGTTTTTT	CASSLRRNTGELFF
TRBV12-5	13	NA	few	TRBJ1-1	TGTGCTAGTGGTTCCTCTCCTTACACTGAAGCTTTCTTT	CASGSSPYTEAFF
TRBV7-6	14	NA	NA	TRBJ2-2	TGTGCCAGCAGCTTAGAAGGGGGCACCGGGGAGCTGTTTTTT	CASSLEGGTGELFF
TRBV25-1	12	NA	NA	TRBJ1-2	TGTGCCAGCACAATGGGGGGGGATGGCTACACCTTC	CASTMGGDGYTF
TRBV4-1	15	TRBD1	once	TRBJ1-5	TGCGCCAGCAGCCGGGACAGGGGGGGCAATCAGCCCCAGCATTTT	CASSRDRGGNQPQHF
TRBV2	14	TRBD2	NA	TRBJ2-1	TGTGCCAGCAAAGCGGGGGGCTCCTACAATGAGCAGTTCTTC	CASKAGGSYNEQFF
TRBV5-1	17	TRBD1	few	TRBJ2-6	TGCGCCAGCAGCCCCAGGGGGTACAACTCTGGGGCCAACGTCCTGACTTTC	CASSPRGYNSGANVLTF
TRBV3-1/TRBV3-2	14	NA	many	TRBJ1-1	TGTGCCAGCAGCCAAATAGGAGGGAACACTGAAGCTTTCTTT	CASSQIGGNTEAFF
TRBV29-1	11	NA	NA	TRBJ1-3	TGCAGCGTTGGGGGAGAAAACACCATATATTTT	CSVGGENTIYF
TRBV9	16	TRBD2	NA	TRBJ2-5	TGTGCCAGCAGCGTAGACCGCGGGGGGGCGGGAGAGACCCAGTACTTC	CASSVDRGGAGETQYF
TRBV7-6	12	NA	NA	TRBJ2-3	TGTGCCAGCAGTCCTAATGCAGATACGCAGTATTTT	CASSPNADTQYF
TRBV29-1	13	NA	NA	TRBJ1-1	TGCAGCTCCTCGGGACAATTGAACACTGAAGCTTTCTTT	CSSSGQLNTEAFF
TRBV5-1	18	TRBD1	NA	TRBJ2-7	TGCGCCAGCAGCCCCGGACAGGTTCTGGTCTGGGGCTCCTACGAGCAGTACTTC	CASSPGQVLVWGSYEQYF
TRBV2	14	NA	NA	TRBJ2-5	TGTGCCAGCAGTGAGCGACGCGGCGGGGAGACCCAGTACTTC	CASSERRGGETQYF
TRBV29-1	14	NA	NA	TRBJ2-1	TGCAGCGTGGTTGCGGACAGTCGGTCGGGGGAGCAGTTCTTC	CSVVADSRSGEQFF
TRBV27	17	TRBD1	NA	TRBJ1-6	TGTGCCAGCAGTCCAAGGGGGACAGGGGACCATAATTCACCCCTCCACTTT	CASSPRGTGDHNSPLHF
TRBV24-1	16	TRBD1	NA	TRBJ2-3	TGTGCCACCAGTGAACCCGGACAGGGACGCACAGATACGCAGTATTTT	CATSEPGQGRTDTQYF
TRBV3-1/TRBV3-2	14	NA	NA	TRBJ1-1	TGTGCCAGCAGCCAACTACAGGGTGTAGCTTCAGCTTTCTTT	CASSQLQGVASAFF
TRBV5-1	13	NA	NA	TRBJ1-2	TGCGCCAGCAGCGTGGACAGACGCTATGGCTACACCTTC	CASSVDRRYGYTF
TRBV10-3	13	TRBD1	NA	TRBJ1-4	TGTGCCGTCTCTCAGGACAGGGAGGAAAAACTGTTTTTT	CAVSQDREEKLFF
TRBV9	15	TRBD2	many	TRBJ2-7	TGTGCCAGCAGCGCAACGGGACTACCCTACGAAGAGCAGTACTTC	CASSATGLPYEEQYF
TRBV27	17	NA	NA	TRBJ2-4	TGTGCCAGCAGTTTGTTAAGTGGACAGACCAGCCAAAACATTCAGTACTTC	CASSLLSGQTSQNIQYF
TRBV4-1	13	NA	NA	TRBJ2-1	TGCGCCAGCAGCCAGGCAGGGGTACGTGAGCAGTTCTTC	CASSQAGVREQFF
TRBV19	13	NA	NA	TRBJ1-6	TGTGCCTCGTCGGAACAGCCGGCCTCACCCCTCCACTTT	CASSEQPASPLHF
TRBV4-2	16	TRBD1	NA	TRBJ1-1	TGTGCCAGCAGCCAAGAAGGGACAGGCCGGAACACTGAAGCTTTCTTT	CASSQEGTGRNTEAFF
TRBV10-3	12	NA	NA	TRBJ2-7	TGTGCCATCGCACAGGACAACTACGAGCAGTACTTC	CAIAQDNYEQYF
TRBV21-1	16	NA	once	TRBJ2-5	TGTGCCAGCAGCTCCCTGCGGGGGGGCCTCCAAGAGACCCAGTACTTC	CASSSLRGGLQETQYF
TRBV7-9	15	NA	NA	TRBJ2-1	TGTGCCAGCAGCTCCCGACTAGATTCAGCGAATGAGCAGTTCTTC	CASSSRLDSANEQFF
TRBV4-1	14	NA	NA	TRBJ2-5	TGCGCCAGCAGCCAAGATACGGGTCAAGAGACCCAGTACTTC	CASSQDTGQETQYF
TRBV5-1	14	NA	NA	TRBJ2-7	TGCGCCAGCCACGAGGGGAGGACCTCCTACGAGCAGTACTTC	CASHEGRTSYEQYF
TRBV28	14	TRBD1	NA	TRBJ1-2	TGTGCCAGCAGATTGGGGACAGCAGGGGGGGGCTACACCTTC	CASRLGTAGGGYTF